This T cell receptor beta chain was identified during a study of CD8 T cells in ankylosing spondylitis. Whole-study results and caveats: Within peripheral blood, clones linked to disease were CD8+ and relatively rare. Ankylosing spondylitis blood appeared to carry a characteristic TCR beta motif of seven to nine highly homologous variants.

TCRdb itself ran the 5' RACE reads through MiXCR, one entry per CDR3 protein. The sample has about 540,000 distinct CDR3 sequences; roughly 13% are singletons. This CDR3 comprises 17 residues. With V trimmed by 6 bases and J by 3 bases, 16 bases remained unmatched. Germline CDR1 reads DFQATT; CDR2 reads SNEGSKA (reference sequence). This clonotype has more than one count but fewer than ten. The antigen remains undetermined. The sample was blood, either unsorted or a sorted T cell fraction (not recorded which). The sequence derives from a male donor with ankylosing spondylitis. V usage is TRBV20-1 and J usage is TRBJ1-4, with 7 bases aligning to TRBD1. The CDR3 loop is CSAQIGTVILPNEKLFF. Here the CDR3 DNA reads TGCAGTGCGCAGATCGGGACAGTCATTCTACCTAATGAAAAACTGTTTTTT.